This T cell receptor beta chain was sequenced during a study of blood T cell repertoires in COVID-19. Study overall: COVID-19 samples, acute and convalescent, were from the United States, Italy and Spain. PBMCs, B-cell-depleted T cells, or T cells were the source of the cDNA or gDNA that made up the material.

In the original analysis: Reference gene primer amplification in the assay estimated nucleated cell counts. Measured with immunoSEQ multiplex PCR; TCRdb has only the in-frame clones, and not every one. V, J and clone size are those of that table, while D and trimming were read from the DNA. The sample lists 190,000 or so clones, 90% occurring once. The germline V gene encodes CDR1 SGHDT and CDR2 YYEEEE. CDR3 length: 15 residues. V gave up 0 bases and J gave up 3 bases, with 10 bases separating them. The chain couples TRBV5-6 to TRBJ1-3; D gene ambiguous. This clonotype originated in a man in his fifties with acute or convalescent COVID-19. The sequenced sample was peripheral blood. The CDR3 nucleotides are TGTGCCAGCAGCTTGGGGCCCAATATTGGAAACACCATATATTTT. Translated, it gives CASSLGPNIGNTIYF.